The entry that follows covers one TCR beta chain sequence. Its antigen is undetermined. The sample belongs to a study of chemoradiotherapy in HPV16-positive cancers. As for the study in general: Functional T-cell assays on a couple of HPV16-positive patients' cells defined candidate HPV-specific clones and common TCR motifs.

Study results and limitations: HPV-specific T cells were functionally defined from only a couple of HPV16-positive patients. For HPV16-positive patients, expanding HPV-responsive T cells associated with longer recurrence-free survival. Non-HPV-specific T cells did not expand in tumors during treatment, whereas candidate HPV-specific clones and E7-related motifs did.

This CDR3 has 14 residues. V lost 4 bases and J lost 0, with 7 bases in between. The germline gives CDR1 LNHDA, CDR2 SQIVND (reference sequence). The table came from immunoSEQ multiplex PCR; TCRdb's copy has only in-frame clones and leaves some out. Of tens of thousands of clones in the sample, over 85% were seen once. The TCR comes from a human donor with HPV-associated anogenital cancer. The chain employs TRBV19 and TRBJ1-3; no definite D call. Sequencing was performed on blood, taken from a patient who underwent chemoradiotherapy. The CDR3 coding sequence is TGTGCCAGTAGTACGCTGAGCTCTGGAAACACCATATATTTT. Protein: CASSTLSSGNTIYF.